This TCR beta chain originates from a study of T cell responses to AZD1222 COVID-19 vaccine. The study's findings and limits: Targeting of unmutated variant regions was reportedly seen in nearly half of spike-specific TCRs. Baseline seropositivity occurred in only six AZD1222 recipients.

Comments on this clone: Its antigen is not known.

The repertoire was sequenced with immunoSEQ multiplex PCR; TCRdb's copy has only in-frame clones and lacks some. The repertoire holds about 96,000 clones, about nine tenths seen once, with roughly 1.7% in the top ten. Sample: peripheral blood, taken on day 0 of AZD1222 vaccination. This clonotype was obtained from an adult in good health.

The CDR3 reads CASSLPSSEKLFF. The CDR3 DNA is TGTGCCAGCAGCTTGCCGTCTTCGGAAAAACTGTTTTTT. The gene calls are TRBV5-5 and TRBJ1-4; D not certain. The CDR3 is made up of 13 amino acids. The V and J ends lost 1 base and 8 bases respectively, with 9 bases between them. CDR1 is SGHKS and CDR2 is YYEKEE in the germline V gene (reference sequence).